This T cell receptor beta chain was found in a study of blood T cell repertoires in COVID-19 (dated by TCRdb to 2018 to 2020). Describing the broader study: Samples covering the acute and convalescent phases of COVID-19 were provided by collaborators in the United States, Italy and Spain. The samples were drawn from the first 160 participants of the ongoing ImmuneRACE study and from 1,254 subjects provided by 6 global collaborators. Sample metadata almost always included a de-identified subject ID, COVID-19 status, age in years and sex. A freely available public database, intended as a resource for researchers studying the immune response to SARS-CoV-2, is where the repertoires were released. The material from the prospective study consisted of cDNA or gDNA derived from T cells, B-cell-depleted T cells, or PBMCs. Deeply sampled blood TCRbeta repertoires from subjects exposed to, actively infected with, or recovered from COVID-19 were included in the dataset. Where available, HLA class I and class II types were taken from metadata supplied by the sample provider and were not determined by assay-based typing.

V is pruned by 1 base and J by 8 bases, leaving 1 base of the junction without a gene match. Its CDR3 holds 12 amino acids, cysteine through phenylalanine. Only the CDR3 DNA stays, 36 bases, in frame from base 1. The germline V gene gives CDR1 as MNHNS and CDR2 as SASEGT. Each collaborating institution followed its own protocols to collect whole blood in K2EDTA tubes. For TCRbeta analysis, collaborator samples were shipped as frozen whole blood, as isolated PBMCs, or as DNA extracted from either sample type. A remark on this clone: The antigen this receptor binds is unknown. Per-base quality was not reported, and no clone a single base away is much larger than it.

Broad study findings and their caveats: The quantity of clinical and demographic metadata differed by source and by participant and was supplied without curation.

TCRbeta CDR3 regions were amplified from genomic DNA using the immunoSEQ Assay, a bias-controlled multiplex PCR. The original pipeline was this. The number of nucleated cells in each sample was estimated by amplification of reference gene primers within the assay. To quantify the absolute abundance of each unique TCRbeta CDR3 rearrangement, sequence reads were collapsed and filtered. For each sample, productive Simpson clonality was calculated as the square root of Simpson's diversity index across productive rearrangements. This immuneACCESS table, as held by TCRdb, lists in-frame sequences with V and J called but not all clones. Of the missing ones, under half trace to an unresolved V gene in checked studies; the others have no known cause. That table furnishes V, J and clone size, whereas the DNA furnished D and trimming. A total of around 260,000 clones appear in this sample, 86% of them only once. The ten largest clones represent approximately 2% of the sample.

This chain is built from TRBV6-1 and TRBJ1-2; a stretch of 7 junction bases matches TRBD1. Sequences were obtained from peripheral blood. The clonotype originates from a man under 40 with active or convalescent COVID-19. The CDR3 is CASSEVTGGYTF. The nucleotide sequence is given as TGTGCCAGCAGTGAAGTGACAGGGGGCTACACCTTC.